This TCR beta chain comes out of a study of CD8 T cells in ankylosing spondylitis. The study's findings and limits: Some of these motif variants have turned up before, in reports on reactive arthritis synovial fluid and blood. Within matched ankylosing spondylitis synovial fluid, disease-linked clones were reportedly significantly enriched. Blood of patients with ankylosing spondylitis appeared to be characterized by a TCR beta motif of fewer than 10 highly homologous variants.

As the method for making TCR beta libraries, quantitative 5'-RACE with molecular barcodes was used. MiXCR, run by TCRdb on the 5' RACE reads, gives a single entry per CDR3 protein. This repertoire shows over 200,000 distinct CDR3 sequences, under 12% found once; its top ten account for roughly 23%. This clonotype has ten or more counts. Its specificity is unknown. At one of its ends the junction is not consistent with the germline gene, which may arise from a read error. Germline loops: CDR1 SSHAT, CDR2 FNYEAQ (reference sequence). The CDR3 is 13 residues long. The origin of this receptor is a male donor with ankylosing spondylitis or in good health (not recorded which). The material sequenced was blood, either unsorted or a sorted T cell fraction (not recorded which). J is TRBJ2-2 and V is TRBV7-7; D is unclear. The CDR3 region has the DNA TGTGCTAGCAGCCCGATGCCCACCGGGGAGCTGTTTTTT. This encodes CASSPMPTGELFF. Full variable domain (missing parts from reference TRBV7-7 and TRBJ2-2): GAGVSQSPRYKVTKRGQDVTLRCDPISSHATLYWYQQALGQGPEFLTYFNYEAQPDKSGLPSDRFSAERPEGSISTLTIQRTEQRDSAMYRCASSPMPTGELFFGEGSRLTVL.